This is a list of T cell receptor beta chains from one sample in a study of cytomegalovirus exposure and HLA in healthy donors. Profiled with immunoSEQ multiplex PCR; TCRdb holds only in-frame clones, not every one. The sample records approximately 170,000 clones, around four fifths being singletons. What was sequenced was PBMCs. All receptors come from a male donor in good health and CMV-seropositive. Both conserved end residues are part of each CDR3. The D gene is left open where the match is weak. A row's size may be missing; if present it is once, few, many or a size class.

j_call v_call clone_size d_call cdr3_aa cdr3_nt
TRBJ1-2 TRBV5-5 . . CASRPYERTYGYTF TGTGCCAGCAGACCCTACGAGCGCACCTATGGCTACACCTTC
TRBJ2-3 TRBV14 . TRBD1 CASSSWTGQTDTQYF TGTGCCAGCAGCTCATGGACAGGGCAAACAGATACGCAGTATTTT
TRBJ1-4 TRBV5-1 few . CASSLDRAWGEKLFF TGCGCCAGCAGCTTGGACAGGGCGTGGGGAGAAAAACTGTTTTTT
TRBJ2-2 TRBV27 once . CASSQAGRELFF TGTGCCAGCAGTCAAGCAGGGAGGGAGCTGTTTTTT
TRBJ2-1 TRBV2 . TRBD2 CASSERGLGYNEQFF TGTGCCAGCAGTGAAAGGGGACTAGGCTACAATGAGCAGTTCTTC
TRBJ2-3 TRBV27 . . CASRRGGQSTDTQYF TGTGCCAGCAGACGGGGGGGACAGAGCACAGATACGCAGTATTTT
TRBJ1-2 TRBV10-3 . TRBD1 CAISGQGDANYGYTF TGTGCCATCAGTGGACAGGGTGATGCTAACTATGGCTACACCTTC
TRBJ1-2 TRBV7-9 . . CASSLGRIGGFDGYTF TGTGCCAGCAGCTTAGGTCGAATTGGGGGGTTCGACGGCTACACCTTC
TRBJ1-2 TRBV7-2 . . CASSLSGVPRGYTF TGTGCCAGCAGCCTAAGCGGTGTTCCTCGGGGCTACACCTTC
TRBJ2-3 TRBV5-5 . . CASSVGLDTQYF TGTGCCAGCAGCGTCGGGTTAGATACGCAGTATTTT
TRBJ1-6 TRBV6-5 . . CAASPPGFYNSPLHF TGTGCCGCCAGCCCTCCGGGATTCTATAATTCACCCCTCCACTTT
TRBJ2-7 TRBV12-5 . . CASGLVLGLARAHEQYF TGTGCTAGTGGTTTGGTACTAGGGCTAGCGAGGGCCCACGAGCAGTACTTC
TRBJ2-3 TRBV9 . . CASSSSAGLGATDTQYF TGTGCCAGCAGCTCCTCGGCAGGGCTAGGGGCCACAGATACGCAGTATTTT
TRBJ1-5 TRBV5-1 . . CASSLAGGAGQPQHF TGCGCCAGCAGCTTGGCCGGGGGAGCAGGTCAGCCCCAGCATTTT
TRBJ2-7 TRBV4-2 . . CASSPGLAYEQYF TGTGCCAGCAGCCCGGGACTGGCCTACGAGCAGTACTTC
TRBJ2-3 TRBV19 . TRBD2 CASSTLAGGTDTQYF TGTGCCAGTAGTACCCTAGCGGGAGGCACAGATACGCAGTATTTT
TRBJ1-5 TRBV27 . . CASRISAGELSNQPQHF TGTGCCAGCAGAATCTCAGCTGGGGAGCTTAGCAATCAGCCCCAGCATTTT
TRBJ1-4 TRBV6-5 . . CASSYYGNLNEKLFF TGTGCCAGCAGTTACTACGGGAACCTTAATGAAAAACTGTTTTTT
TRBJ2-7 TRBV4-2 . . CASSQDRTGSSQEQYF TGTGCCAGCAGCCAAGATCGTACAGGGTCGTCTCAAGAGCAGTACTTC
TRBJ2-5 TRBV7-2 . . CASSLGPAETQYF TGTGCCAGCAGCCTTGGGCCTGCGGAGACCCAGTACTTC
TRBJ2-7 TRBV7-2 . TRBD1 CASSLGRGLIDEQYF TGTGCCAGCAGCTTGGGCAGGGGGCTAATAGACGAGCAGTACTTC
TRBJ1-1 TRBV7-2 . . CASSLGGRYTEAFF TGTGCCAGCAGCTTAGGAGGGAGGTACACTGAAGCTTTCTTT
TRBJ2-7 TRBV27 . TRBD1 CASSAGTGGTYEQYF TGTGCCAGCAGCGCGGGGACAGGGGGGACCTACGAGCAGTACTTC